This T cell receptor beta chain was retrieved from a study of cytomegalovirus exposure and HLA in healthy donors. Of note for this clone: Its specificity is not known.

Findings and caveats of the study: According to an earlier analysis, most TCR beta V segments yielded productive rearrangements about 90% or about 30% of the time. When presence/absence was analysed, sequencing depth was taken to be roughly uniform across donors. The study had only CMV serostatus as immune exposure information. An Asian-associated ancestry cluster reportedly showed fewer N-insertions than the roughly 700-donor mean in a later analysis.

Primers for the PCR totalled 60 Vbeta and 13 Jbeta. Clones were read by immunoSEQ multiplex PCR, and TCRdb kept only the in-frame ones, dropping some. The profile covers some 190,000 clones, with just under 75% appearing a single time and approximately 5% taken by the ten largest. Source material: PBMCs. The clonotype comes from a man aged 25 to 40 in good health and CMV-seropositive.

In nucleotides, the CDR3 is TGTGCCAGTAGTGTCTGGGGGGGTGGCACTGAAGCTTTCTTT. Translation gives CASSVWGGGTEAFF. The chain recombines TRBV19 with TRBJ1-1, with a tentative D call TRBD1 (5 bases). V lost 5 bases and J 4 bases, leaving 14 bases between the germline ends. Germline CDR1 reads LNHDA; CDR2 reads SQIVND (reference sequence). The CDR3 totals 14 residues.